This T cell receptor (beta chain) stems from a study of esophageal squamous cell carcinoma under preoperative chemotherapy. Findings and caveats of the study: Post-treatment tumor-infiltrating lymphocytes appeared partly derived from peripheral T cells migrating into the tumor. After chemotherapy, TCR diversity rose significantly in peripheral T cells but not in tumor-infiltrating lymphocytes. Abundant clones tended to shrink rather than expand after paclitaxel-nedaplatin.

In the case of this clonotype: The antigen is not known.

The time point was: before preoperative PTX-NDP chemotherapy. Losses at the gene ends were 2 bases for V and 7 bases for J; bases not matched to a gene: 10. The CDR3 totals 17 residues. The germline CDR1 and CDR2 sequences are MNHEY and SVGEGT. TCRdb fed the PCR reads into MiXCR, producing one record per CDR3 protein. This table has about 15,000 distinct CDR3 sequences, roughly 66% appearing once. This receptor was taken from a human donor with esophageal squamous cell carcinoma. The donor label of this sample is uncertain. The chain links TRBV6-2 or TRBV6-3 to TRBJ2-1; TRBD2 matches at 11 bases. Sampling was carried out from a patient given preoperative chemotherapy. In DNA, the CDR3 is TGTGCCAGCAGTTACGAACTCCTAGCGGGGGGTGGGAATGAGCAGTTCTTC. Translation gives CASSYELLAGGGNEQFF.